This T cell receptor (beta chain) derives from a study of CD8+ T cells in alopecia areata (dated by TCRdb to the late 2010s). Background on the whole study: Treated patients were enrolled in an open-label pilot trial of oral tofacitinib at 5 to 10 mg twice daily for moderate-to-severe alopecia areata. Patients received tofacitinib for 6 to 18 months and were then followed off drug for 6 months to check for delayed response and recurrence. The study used high-throughput TCRbeta sequencing to examine T cell clonal expansion in alopecia areata, in both the C3H/HeJ mouse model and human patients. Human TCRbeta sequencing covered scalp tissue and sorted CD4+ and CD8+ peripheral blood T cells from patchy and totalis/universalis alopecia areata patients and healthy controls. Biopsies were taken from tofacitinib-treated patients at baseline and again at 4 and 24 weeks into treatment, and several of those patients also had a later scalp biopsy. Scalp clonality was compared among normal scalp (n=4), patchy alopecia areata scalp (n=8), and alopecia totalis/universalis scalp (n=8). RNA came from the PAXgene miRNA kit for fixed scalp, the miRNeasy kit for PBMCs, and the RNeasy kit for mouse skin. Amplification of TCRbeta CDR3 regions was done by immunoSEQ multiplex PCR using 35 Vbeta forward primers and 13 Jbeta reverse primers.

Library generation was performed with the immunoSEQ multiplex PCR assay. To provide template for TCR sequencing, every sample had RNA extracted and reverse transcribed into cDNA. SuperScript III was used for first-strand cDNA synthesis, primed with a 2:1 mix of oligo-dT and random hexamers. A synthetic immune receptor repertoire was used to assess amplification bias, and residual bias was removed computationally. For the original study's pipeline: Raw reads were preprocessed for error removal, and CDR3 was defined according to IMGT conventions as running from the conserved cysteine to phenylalanine. Clonality was computed as 1 minus the Shannon entropy, with the entropy normalized by log2 of the number of productive unique TCRs. CD4 or CD8 identity of scalp clones was inferred by cross-referencing scalp TCRbeta sequences with sorted blood CD4 and CD8 repertoires. This immuneACCESS table, as held by TCRdb, lists in-frame sequences with V and J called but not all clones. Of the missing ones, under half trace to an unresolved V gene in checked studies; the others have no known cause. For V, J and clone size, that table is used; D and trimming come from the DNA. Present in this sample are 65,000 to 70,000 clones, roughly 61% of which were seen just once. Approximately 15% of the sample goes to the ten largest clones.

A word on this clone: Its recognized antigen is unknown. No base qualities exist here, and no much larger clone lies one base off it.

Findings and caveats that apply to the study as a whole: Shared TCR sequences between patients were less evident than in mice, which may be partly attributable to HLA diversity in the patient population. Compared with normal scalp, lesional scalp had higher clonality and more expanded CD8+ clones, particularly in alopecia totalis/universalis, a pattern that suggests antigenic drive. Scalp TCR repertoire analysis is complicated because resident alphabeta T cells in normal human skin are also sequenced, whereas mouse skin is dominated by gammadelta T cells.

The junction carries 6 bases between V and J, which are trimmed by 2 bases and 7 bases respectively. For CDR1 and CDR2, the germline V gene lists SGHVS and FQNEAQ. The CDR3 runs 11 amino acids, cysteine and phenylalanine included. CDR3 DNA is the only sequence kept; it has 33 bases, read in frame from the first base. Read against the paper, the sample's time point label means: baseline before oral tofacitinib. Peripheral blood and lesional scalp punch biopsies were obtained from patients with alopecia areata. PBMCs were isolated by density centrifugation and stained for CD3, CD4 and CD8, and CD4+ and CD8+ T cells were sorted on a FACSAria.

The TCR comes from a human donor with alopecia areata. The sequence joins TRBV7-8 to TRBJ2-7, with the D gene uncertain. This sample comprised CD8+ T cells sorted from blood, obtained at week 0. At the DNA level, the sequence is TGTGCCAGCAGCTTAACTGATGAGCAGTACTTC. Its amino acids are CASSLTDEQYF.